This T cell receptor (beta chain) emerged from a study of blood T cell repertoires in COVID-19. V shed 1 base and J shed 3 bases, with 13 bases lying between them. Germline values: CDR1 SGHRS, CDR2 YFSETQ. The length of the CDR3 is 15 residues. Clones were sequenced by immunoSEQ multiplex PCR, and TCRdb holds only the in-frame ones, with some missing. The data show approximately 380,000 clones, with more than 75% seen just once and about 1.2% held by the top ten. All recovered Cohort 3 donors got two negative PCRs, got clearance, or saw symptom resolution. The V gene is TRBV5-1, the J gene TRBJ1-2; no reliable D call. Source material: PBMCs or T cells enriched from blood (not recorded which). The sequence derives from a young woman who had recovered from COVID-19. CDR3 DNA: TGCGCCAGCAGCTTGTCAGCGATGGCAGACTATGGCTACACCTTC. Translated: CASSLSAMADYGYTF.